The sequence of this T cell receptor (beta chain) was determined in a study of lymphopenia after photon versus proton radiotherapy. The study, taken as a whole, reports: Post-nadir diversity loss with photons came from oligoclonal expansion, particularly CD8+ Temra cells. Photon-treated patients lost naive T cells and TCR diversity; proton-treated stayed stable.

Repertoires were generated with immunoSEQ multiplex PCR, while TCRdb's copy carries only in-frame clones and drops some. The data hold about 27,000 clones, with over 80% observed a single time. As for this clone: Its target is not known.

Sequencing was performed on peripheral blood, taken from a patient treated with photon-based radiotherapy. The clonotype comes from a man aged 50-60 years with gastric cancer.

The CDR3 DNA reads as TGCGCCAGCAGCTTAGAAGTCGGCACCGGGGAGCTGTTTTTT. Protein product: CASSLEVGTGELFF. The chain is built from TRBV5-1 and TRBJ2-2, with D unclear. V was pared by 2 bases and J by 4 bases, with 9 bases between. Germline assignment: CDR1 SGHRS and CDR2 YFSETQ. This CDR3 has 14 residues.